The present T cell receptor beta chain was sequenced within a study of T cell responses to AZD1222 COVID-19 vaccine. Method: immunoSEQ multiplex PCR; TCRdb's copy keeps in-frame clones and lacks some. This sample has about 120,000 clones, with 85% to 90% found just once. Findings of the study overall: Spike-specific TCR breadth and depth rose after two AZD1222 doses.

This clone was seen only a few times. What it binds is unknown. Per the germline V gene, CDR1 is MDHEN and CDR2 is SYDVKM. Trimming removed 7 bases at V and 4 bases at J, with 10 bases between. CDR3 size: 12 residues. The gene calls are TRBV28 and TRBJ1-2, with D unresolved. The sequence was collected from an adult in good health. Sequences were derived from peripheral blood, sampled on day 0 of AZD1222 vaccination. CDR3 coding DNA: TGTGCCAGCATCAAAGGGCCCTATGGCTACACCTTC. It yields the protein CASIKGPYGYTF.